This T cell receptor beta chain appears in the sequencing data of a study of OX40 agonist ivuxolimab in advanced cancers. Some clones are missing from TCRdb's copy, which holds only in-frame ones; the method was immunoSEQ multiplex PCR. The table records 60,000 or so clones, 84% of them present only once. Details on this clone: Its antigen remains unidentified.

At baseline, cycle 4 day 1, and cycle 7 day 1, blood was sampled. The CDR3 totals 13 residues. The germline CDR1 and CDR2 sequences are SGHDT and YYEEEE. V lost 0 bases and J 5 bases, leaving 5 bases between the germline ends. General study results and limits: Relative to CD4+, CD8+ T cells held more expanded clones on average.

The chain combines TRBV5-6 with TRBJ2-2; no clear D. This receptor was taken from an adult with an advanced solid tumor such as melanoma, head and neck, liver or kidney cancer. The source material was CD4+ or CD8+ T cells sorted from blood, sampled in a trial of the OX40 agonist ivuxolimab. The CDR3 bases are TGTGCCAGCAGCTTGGACTTTACCGGGGAGCTGTTTTTT. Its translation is CASSLDFTGELFF.